Shown below are 7 T cell receptor beta chains from a single sample sequenced in a study of beta chain features in type 1 diabetes. The whole isolated RNA underwent reverse transcription, so sequencing captured expressed TCRB transcripts. Profiling relied on immunoSEQ multiplex PCR, and the TCRdb table lists in-frame clones only, not all of them. The sample lists 350,000 to 400,000 clones, around 13% occurring once. Study-wide points: There was a moderate but significant shortening of TCRB CDR3s in all four CD4+ subsets of Type 1 diabetes patients.

No antigen is known for these receptors. Sequencing input: naive CD4+ T cells from blood. These receptor sequences come from a woman younger than 30 with type 1 diabetes.

The chain is built from TRBV9 and TRBJ1-1; D is ambiguous. This CDR3 is built from 16 residues. In germline, CDR1 is SGDLS, CDR2 YYNGEE. With 0 bases removed from V and 1 base from J, the gap between germline ends came to 13 bases. The DNA for the CDR3 is TGTGCCAGCAGCGTAGTAGCCGCCCCCAAGAACACTGAAGCTTTCTTT. Translation: CASSVVAAPKNTEAFF.

This clone was detected only a few times. The genes are TRBV15 and TRBJ2-7; 9 positions match TRBD1. Germline values: CDR1 LNHNV, CDR2 YYDKDF (reference sequence). The V gene end was trimmed by 0 bases and the J gene end by 2 bases; junction bases not matched to a gene: 5. This CDR3 spans 16 amino acids. Written as DNA, the CDR3 is TGTGCCACCAGCAGAGAGGGGGGGACAGGGACCTACGAGCAGTACTTC. This gives the protein CATSREGGTGTYEQYF.

The rearrangement joins TRBV29-1 to TRBJ1-5; the D gene is possibly TRBD1 (5 bases). Germline CDR1 reads SQVTM; CDR2 reads ANQGSEA. V was shortened by 4 bases and J by 3 bases, with 10 bases between the two germline ends. This CDR3 region has 13 residues. CDR3 sequence reads: CSVGPGLNQPQHF. The CDR3 DNA is TGCAGCGTTGGGCCAGGGCTCAATCAGCCCCAGCATTTT.

CDR3 amino acids: CASTDWYEQYF. CDR3 in DNA: TGTGCCAGTACGGACTGGTACGAGCAGTACTTC. The gene calls are TRBV28 and TRBJ2-7; the D gene is possibly TRBD2 (5 bases). V was cut by 9 bases and J by 4 bases, with 10 bases left in between. CDR1 and CDR2 from the germline V gene are MDHEN and SYDVKM. This CDR3 contains 11 residues. The variable domain in full, with the rest retrieved from reference TRBV28 and TRBJ2-7, is DVKVTQSSRYLVKRTGEKVFLECVQDMDHENMFWYRQDPGLGLRLIYFSYDVKMKEKGDIPEGYSVSREKKERFSLILESASTNQTSMYLCASTDWYEQYFGPGTRLTVT.

This clone was observed a handful of times. J is TRBJ1-1 and V is TRBV5-1; D remains ambiguous. V dropped 4 bases and J dropped 0 bases, with 10 bases sitting between them. This CDR3 has 14 residues. The germline CDR1 and CDR2 sequences are SGHRS and YFSETQ. CDR3 sequence reads: CASSRGYLNTEAFF. The CDR3 DNA reads as TGCGCCAGCAGCCGCGGCTATCTGAACACTGAAGCTTTCTTT.

This clone came up a few times. The gene calls are TRBV6-6 and TRBJ2-7; D unresolved. Germline V gene sequence: CDR1 MNHNY, CDR2 SVGAGI (reference sequence). CDR3 length: 15 amino acids. Trimming removed 0 bases at V and 6 bases at J, with 15 bases between. The CDR3 loop is CASSYSAQARSEQYF. DNA of the CDR3: TGTGCCAGCAGTTACTCTGCCCAGGCGAGATCCGAGCAGTACTTC.

This clone was observed a handful of times. This chain joins TRBV19 and TRBJ2-7, with 7 bases fitting TRBD1. V gave up 3 bases and J gave up 5 bases; unmatched junction bases: 7. From germline, CDR1 is LNHDA and CDR2 SQIVND (reference sequence). The CDR3 totals 14 residues. The CDR3 sequence is CASSMDRSLDEQYF. DNA of the CDR3: TGTGCCAGTAGTATGGACAGGTCCCTGGACGAGCAGTACTTC. Full variable domain (rest looked up from reference TRBV19 and TRBJ2-7): DGGITQSPKYLFRKEGQNVTLSCEQNLNHDAMYWYRQDPGQGLRLIYYSQIVNDFQKGDIAEGYSVSREKKESFPLTVTSAQKNPTAFYLCASSMDRSLDEQYFGPGTRLTVT.